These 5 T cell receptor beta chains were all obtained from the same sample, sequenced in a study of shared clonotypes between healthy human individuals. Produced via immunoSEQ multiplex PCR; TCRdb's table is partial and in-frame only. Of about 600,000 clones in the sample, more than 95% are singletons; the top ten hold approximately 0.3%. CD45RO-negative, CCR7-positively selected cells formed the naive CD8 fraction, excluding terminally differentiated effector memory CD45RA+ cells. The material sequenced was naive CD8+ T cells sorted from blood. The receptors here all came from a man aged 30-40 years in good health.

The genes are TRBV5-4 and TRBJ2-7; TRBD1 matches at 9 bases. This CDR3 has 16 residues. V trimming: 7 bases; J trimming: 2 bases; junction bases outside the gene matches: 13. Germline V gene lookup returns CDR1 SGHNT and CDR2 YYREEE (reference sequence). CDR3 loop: CASGDREKNHPYEQYF. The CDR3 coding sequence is TGTGCCAGCGGGGACAGGGAGAAAAATCACCCCTACGAGCAGTACTTC.

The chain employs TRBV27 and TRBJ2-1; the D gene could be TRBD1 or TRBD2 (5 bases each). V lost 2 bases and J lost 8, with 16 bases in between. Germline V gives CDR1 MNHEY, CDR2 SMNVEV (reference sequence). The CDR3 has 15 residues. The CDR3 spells CASSLPGPRGDEQFF. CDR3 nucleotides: TGTGCCAGCAGTTTACCGGGACCTCGGGGCGATGAGCAGTTCTTC.

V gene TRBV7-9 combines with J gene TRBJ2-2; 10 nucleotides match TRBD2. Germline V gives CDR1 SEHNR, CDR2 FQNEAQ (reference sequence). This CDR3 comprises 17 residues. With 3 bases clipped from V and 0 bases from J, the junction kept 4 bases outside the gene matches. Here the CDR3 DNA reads TGTGCCAGCAGCTTCCGACTAGCGGGTTCGAACACCGGGGAGCTGTTTTTT. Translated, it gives CASSFRLAGSNTGELFF.

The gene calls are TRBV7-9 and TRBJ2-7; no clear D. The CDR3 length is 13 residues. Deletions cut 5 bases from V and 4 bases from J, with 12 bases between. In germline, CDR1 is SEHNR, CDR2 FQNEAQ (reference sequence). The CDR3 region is CASSPRRMYEQYF. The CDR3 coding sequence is TGTGCCAGCAGCCCTCGCCGGATGTACGAGCAGTACTTC.

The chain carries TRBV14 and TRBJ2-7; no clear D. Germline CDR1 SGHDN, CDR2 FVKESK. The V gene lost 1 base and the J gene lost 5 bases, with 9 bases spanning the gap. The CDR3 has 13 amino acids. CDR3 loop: CASSQAVRNEQYF. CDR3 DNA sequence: TGTGCCAGCAGCCAAGCAGTCCGAAACGAGCAGTACTTC.